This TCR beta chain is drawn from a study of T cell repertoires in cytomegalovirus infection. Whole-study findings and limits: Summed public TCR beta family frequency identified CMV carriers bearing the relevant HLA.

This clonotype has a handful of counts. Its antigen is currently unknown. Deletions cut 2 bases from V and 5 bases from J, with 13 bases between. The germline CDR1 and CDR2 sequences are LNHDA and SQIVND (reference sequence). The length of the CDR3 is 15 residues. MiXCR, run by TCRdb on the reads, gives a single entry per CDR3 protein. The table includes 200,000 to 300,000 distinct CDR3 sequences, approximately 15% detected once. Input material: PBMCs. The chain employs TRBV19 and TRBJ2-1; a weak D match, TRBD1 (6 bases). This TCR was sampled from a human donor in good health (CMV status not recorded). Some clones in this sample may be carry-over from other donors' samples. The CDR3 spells CASSITRKGDNEQFF. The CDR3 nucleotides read TGTGCCAGTAGTATAACGCGGAAGGGGGACAATGAGCAGTTCTTC. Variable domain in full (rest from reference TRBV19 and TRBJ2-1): DGGITQSPKYLFRKEGQNVTLSCEQNLNHDAMYWYRQDPGQGLRLIYYSQIVNDFQKGDIAEGYSVSREKKESFPLTVTSAQKNPTAFYLCASSITRKGDNEQFFGPGTRLTVL.